The present T cell receptor beta chain was sequenced within a study of cytomegalovirus exposure and HLA in healthy donors. Whole-study findings and limits: As was reported, the classifier diagnosed cytomegalovirus status with high specificity and sensitivity.

As to this clone: Antigen unknown.

Germline-derived CDR1 and CDR2 are SEHNR and FQNEAQ (reference sequence). There are 17 residues in the CDR3. V was cut by 1 base and J by 3 bases, with 17 bases left in between. The PCR used 60 Vbeta and 13 Jbeta primers. TCRdb's table, derived via immunoSEQ multiplex PCR, lists solely in-frame clones and lacks some. Among fewer than 100,000 clones listed, about 80% were seen once. The clonotype originates from a man aged 35 to 55 in good health and CMV-seronegative. The chain joins TRBV7-9 to TRBJ2-3, with D maybe TRBD2 (5 bases). The sample was PBMCs. CDR3 nucleotide sequence: TGTGCCAGCAGCTTAGGGGAGCTCCCCGGGTGGACAGATACGCAGTATTTT. This codes for CASSLGELPGWTDTQYF.